One sample yielded the 24 T cell receptor beta chains listed below, sequenced in a study of metastatic and nonmetastatic thyroid tumors. From the PCR reads, TCRdb re-called clones with MiXCR. Among about 90,000 clones listed, over 8.5% were seen once. No patient received treatment before thyroid surgery. Sequenced material: blood. These receptors came from a female donor with papillary thyroid cancer or a benign thyroid nodule (not recorded which). Some clones in this sample may be carry-over from other donors' samples.

This clone has ten or more counts. This rearrangement joins TRBV19 to TRBJ2-3; 7 positions agree with TRBD2. CDR1 is LNHDA and CDR2 is SQIVND in the germline V gene (reference sequence). The V segment lost 5 bases and the J segment 2 bases; nucleotides outside the gene matches: 4. The CDR3 covers 14 residues. CDR3 sequence: CASSRTSFTDTQYF. In DNA, the CDR3 is TGTGCCAGTAGTCGGACTAGTTTCACAGATACGCAGTATTTT. Together with reference TRBV19 and TRBJ2-3, the CDR3 gives the full variable domain: DGGITQSPKYLFRKEGQNVTLSCEQNLNHDAMYWYRQDPGQGLRLIYYSQIVNDFQKGDIAEGYSVSREKKESFPLTVTSAQKNPTAFYLCASSRTSFTDTQYFGPGTRLTVL.

This clone was counted at least ten times. The CDR3 DNA is TGTGCCAGCAGCCAAGCCCGGGACTCAGGCCCAGATACGCAGTATTTT. Its translation: CASSQARDSGPDTQYF. The rearrangement joins TRBV4-2 to TRBJ2-3; D possibly corresponds to TRBD2 (6 bases). The CDR3 runs to 16 residues. Germline CDR1 and CDR2: LGHNA and YNFKEQ. V was trimmed by 1 base and J by 4 bases, leaving 15 bases between them.

This clone showed up many times. V usage is TRBV20-1 and J usage is TRBJ2-7, with D unresolved. Germline loops: CDR1 DFQATT, CDR2 SNEGSKA (reference sequence). V was clipped by 5 bases and J by 2 bases, with 13 bases between them. CDR3 length: 13 amino acids. For the CDR3, the DNA is TGCAGTGCTGGACCGGCTCCAACCTACGAGCAGTACTTC. It encodes CSAGPAPTYEQYF.

This clone was picked up many times. The chain combines TRBV20-1 with TRBJ1-2; 9 nucleotides align to TRBD1. Germline V gene sequence: CDR1 DFQATT, CDR2 SNEGSKA (reference sequence). CDR3 length: 14 amino acids. V gave up 5 bases and J gave up 4 bases; unmatched junction bases: 8. The DNA of the CDR3 is TGCAGTGCTCCCGGGACAGGGAACAGCTATGGCTACACCTTC. Translating it yields CSAPGTGNSYGYTF.

J is TRBJ2-7 and V is TRBV18; no firm D call. V was pared by 2 bases and J by 3 bases, with 11 bases between. The CDR3 is 14 residues long. Looked up from germline, CDR1 is KGHSH and CDR2 is LQKENI. CDR3 nucleotide sequence: TGTGCCAGCTCACCAGGCATCTCGGGCTACGAGCAGTACTTC. This codes for CASSPGISGYEQYF.

About this clone: This may be a read error, as it is one base from a much larger clone. The same CDR3 arises from other DNA sequences in this sample as well. The gene calls are TRBV2 and TRBJ1-2, with 9 bases aligning to TRBD1. Germline CDR1 reads SNHLY; CDR2 reads FYNNEI. The length of the CDR3 is 13 residues. CDR3 in DNA: TGTGCCAGCCGACAGGGGGGAAACTACGGCTACACCTTC. It encodes CASRQGGNYGYTF. The whole variable domain, filled in from reference TRBV2 and TRBJ1-2, reads EPEVTQTPSHQVTQMGQEVILRCVPISNHLYFYWYRQILGQKVEFLVSFYNNEISEKSEIFDDQFSVERPDGSNFTLKIRSTKLEDSAMYFCASRQGGNYGYTFGSGTRLTVV.

In its sample, this clone was seen many times. The V and J genes are TRBV19 and TRBJ2-1, with 7 bases that match TRBD2. CDR3 length equals 16 residues. The germline CDR1 and CDR2 sequences are LNHDA and SQIVND (reference sequence). Trimming took 1 base from V and 5 from J; bases not matched to a gene: 8. This CDR3 is CASSIGTAGVHNEQFF. In nucleotides, the CDR3 is TGTGCCAGTAGTATAGGAACGGCGGGGGTACACAATGAGCAGTTCTTC.

The rearrangement links TRBV6-1 to TRBJ2-3; 10 nucleotides agree with TRBD1. Losses at the gene ends were 6 bases for V and 5 bases for J; bases not matched to a gene: 5. The CDR3 totals 14 residues. Germline CDR1 reads MNHNS; CDR2 reads SASEGT. CDR3 bases: TGTGCCAGCAGGCGGGACAGGGGTGAAGATACGCAGTATTTT. Protein: CASRRDRGEDTQYF.

This chain uses TRBV14 with TRBJ2-3, with 13 bases identical to TRBD2. The CDR3 spans 15 residues. CDR1 SGHDN and CDR2 FVKESK come from the germline V gene. Trimming took 4 bases from V and 6 from J; bases not matched to a gene: 4. CDR3 nucleotides: TGTGCCAGCAGCCTCAGACTAGCGGGAGGCGATACGCAGTATTTT. Protein product: CASSLRLAGGDTQYF.

This clone has at least ten counts. CDR3 amino acids: CASSFGQQNYGYTF. CDR3 sequence (DNA): TGTGCCAGCTCTTTTGGACAGCAAAACTATGGCTACACCTTC. The V and J genes are TRBV12-3 or TRBV12-4 and TRBJ1-2; TRBD1 might be the D (6 bases). This CDR3 spans 14 amino acids. V was clipped by 8 bases and J by 2 bases, with 15 bases between them.

This clone showed up just a few times. This clone may be a read error of a much larger clone one base away. The V call is TRBV12-5, the J call TRBJ1-1; D call uncertain. The germline V gene has CDR1 LGHNT and CDR2 FRNRAP. This CDR3 contains 13 residues. The CDR3 DNA sequence: TGTGCTAGTGGTTTGGGACTAAACAATGAAGCTTTCTTT. Encoded protein: CASGLGLNNEAFF.

This clone was counted many times. J is TRBJ2-1 and V is TRBV4-2, with 9 positions matching TRBD1. V dropped 1 base and J dropped 4; count of bases not matched to a gene: 2. Germline V gene data show CDR1 as LGHNA and CDR2 as YNFKEQ. The length of the CDR3 is 15 residues. In DNA, the CDR3 is TGTGCCAGCAGCCAAGGGGACAGGGTTTACAATGAGCAGTTCTTC. Translating it yields CASSQGDRVYNEQFF.

Comment on this clone: A much larger clone differs from this one at a single base, so this may be a read error. This rearrangement joins TRBV15 to TRBJ2-5; 16 nucleotides match TRBD2. The CDR3 sequence is 18 residues long. Trimming removed 1 base from V and 5 bases from J; junction bases left unmatched: 7. CDR1 and CDR2 (germline): LNHNV, YYDKDF (reference sequence). The CDR3 spells CATSRGDPGLAGGETQYF. The CDR3 DNA reads as TGTGCCACCAGCAGAGGGGACCCGGGACTAGCGGGGGGGGAGACCCAGTACTTC. Full variable domain (outside the CDR3, taken from reference TRBV15 and TRBJ2-5): DAMVIQNPRYQVTQFGKPVTLSCSQTLNHNVMYWYQQKSSQAPKLLFHYYDKDFNNEADTPDNFQSRRPNTSFCFLDIRSPGLGDTAMYLCATSRGDPGLAGGETQYFGPGTRLLVL.

The sample holds many counts of this clone. The same CDR3 is also encoded by other DNA sequences in this sample. The chain joins TRBV27 to TRBJ1-2, with TRBD1 as a possible D gene (6 bases). The germline V gene has CDR1 MNHEY and CDR2 SMNVEV (reference sequence). This CDR3 region has 12 residues. Trimming took off 2 bases at V and 5 bases at J, with 6 bases between the two ends. CDR3 sequence reads: CASSLQGYGYTF. In DNA form, the CDR3 reads TGTGCCAGCAGTTTACAGGGGTATGGCTACACCTTC.

The V call is TRBV20-1, the J call TRBJ2-7, with 9 positions matching TRBD2. CDR3 length: 15 amino acids. CDR1 is DFQATT, CDR2 SNEGSKA, per germline (reference sequence). V gave up 2 bases and J gave up 3 bases; unmatched junction bases: 8. The CDR3 sequence: CSARLSGGSFYEQYF. As DNA, the CDR3 is TGCAGTGCTAGACTTAGCGGGGGAAGCTTCTACGAGCAGTACTTC.

This clone was counted many times. This chain links TRBV9 with TRBJ2-7; 10 positions agree with TRBD1. CDR1 and CDR2 (germline): SGDLS, YYNGEE. This CDR3 has 13 residues. With 4 bases clipped from V and 3 bases from J, the junction kept 1 base outside the gene matches. CDR3 protein: CASSRDRGYEQYF. The DNA for the CDR3 is TGTGCCAGCAGCCGGGACAGGGGCTACGAGCAGTACTTC. The full variable domain, with the rest looked up from reference TRBV9 and TRBJ2-7, is DSGVTQTPKHLITATGQRVTLRCSPRSGDLSVYWYQQSLDQGLQFLIQYYNGEERAKGNILERFSAQQFPDLHSELNLSSLELGDSALYFCASSRDRGYEQYFGPGTRLTVT.

The gene calls are TRBV7-9 and TRBJ2-7; maybe TRBD1 (8 bases). V was shortened by 2 bases and J by 4 bases, with 15 bases between the two germline ends. Per the germline V gene, CDR1 is SEHNR and CDR2 is FQNEAQ (reference sequence). The CDR3 is made up of 15 amino acids. The CDR3 reads CASSLSTGEGYEQYF. The CDR3 DNA follows: TGTGCCAGCAGCTTATCGACAGGGGAGGGGTACGAGCAGTACTTC.

This clone was seen only a few times. The rearrangement joins TRBV12-3 or TRBV12-4 to TRBJ1-4; D call uncertain. The germline V and J ends were trimmed by 5 bases and 4 bases, with 11 bases remaining between them. The CDR3 loop spans 14 amino acids. The CDR3 coding sequence is TGTGCCAGCAGTGACCTGTCGAGTAATGAAAAACTGTTTTTT. Its protein is CASSDLSSNEKLFF.

This clone was counted between two and nine times. CDR3 residues: CASLQGGGASTEAFF. The CDR3 bases are TGTGCCAGCCTACAAGGGGGGGGCGCGAGCACTGAAGCTTTCTTT. The chain recombines TRBV7-6 with TRBJ1-1; D might be TRBD1 (6 bases). Trimming pared 8 bases from V and 4 bases from J, leaving 20 bases between. The germline CDR1 and CDR2 sequences are SGHVS and FNYEAQ. The CDR3 spans 15 residues.

This clone was detected many times. V gene TRBV2 combines with J gene TRBJ1-2, with no clear D. CDR1 is SNHLY and CDR2 is FYNNEI in the germline V gene. The CDR3 has 13 residues. Trimming took off 8 bases at V and 2 bases at J, with 12 bases between the two ends. The chain's CDR3 is CASSPQQNYGYTF. The CDR3 DNA sequence: TGTGCCAGCTCCCCTCAGCAAAACTATGGCTACACCTTC.

This clone has more than one count but fewer than ten. V and J are TRBV6-5 and TRBJ1-1; D unresolved. The V gene lost 2 bases and the J gene lost 0 bases, with 7 bases spanning the gap. This CDR3 is built from 14 residues. The germline V gene has CDR1 MNHEY and CDR2 SVGAGI. The CDR3 spells CASSYGVVNTEAFF. CDR3 in DNA: TGTGCCAGCAGTTACGGGGTCGTGAACACTGAAGCTTTCTTT.

This clone was picked up many times. V gene TRBV7-3 combines with J gene TRBJ1-2; D is perhaps TRBD1 (5 bases). The CDR3 sequence is 14 residues long. Trimming pared 5 bases from V and 2 bases from J, leaving 12 bases between. Germline V gene lookup returns CDR1 SGHTA and CDR2 FQGTGA. The CDR3 coding sequence is TGTGCCAGCAGCCCGGGGGAGGGAAACTATGGCTACACCTTC. Amino acid sequence: CASSPGEGNYGYTF.

This clone was seen ten or more times. The rearrangement links TRBV9 to TRBJ1-3; unclear D gene. CDR1 is SGDLS and CDR2 is YYNGEE in the germline V gene. V gave up 3 bases and J gave up 0 bases, with 13 bases separating them. The CDR3 extends over 16 amino acids. CDR3 sequence: CASSAELPSSGNTIYF. CDR3 in DNA: TGTGCCAGCAGCGCGGAGCTGCCGAGCTCTGGAAACACCATATATTTT.

This clone came up many times. The chain has TRBV7-9 and TRBJ1-4, with 8 bases identical to TRBD1. CDR3 size: 15 residues. In germline, CDR1 is SEHNR, CDR2 FQNEAQ (reference sequence). The V gene end was trimmed by 2 bases and the J gene end by 3 bases; junction bases not matched to a gene: 2. CDR3 sequence (DNA): TGTGCCAGCAGCTTACCACAGGGGGCTAATGAAAAACTGTTTTTT. It yields the protein CASSLPQGANEKLFF.